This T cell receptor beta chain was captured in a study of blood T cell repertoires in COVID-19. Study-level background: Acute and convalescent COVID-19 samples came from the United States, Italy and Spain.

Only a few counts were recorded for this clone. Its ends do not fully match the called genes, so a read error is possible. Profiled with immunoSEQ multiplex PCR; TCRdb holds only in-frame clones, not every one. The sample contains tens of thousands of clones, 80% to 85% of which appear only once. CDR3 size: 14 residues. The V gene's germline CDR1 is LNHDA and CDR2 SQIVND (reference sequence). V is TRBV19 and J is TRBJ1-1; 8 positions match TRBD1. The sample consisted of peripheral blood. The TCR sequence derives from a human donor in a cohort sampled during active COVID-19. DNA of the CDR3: TGTGCGAGTAGAGGGGACAGGACGAACACTGAAGCTTTCTTT. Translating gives CASRGDRTNTEAFF.